The 27 T cell receptor beta chains listed next were all sequenced from one sample in a study of shared clonotypes between healthy human individuals. Generated by immunoSEQ multiplex PCR, the TCRdb table keeps only in-frame clones and is missing some. The data contain 1.6 million or so clones, around 97% of them singletons. What was sequenced was naive CD4+ T cells sorted from blood. Subset defined: CD45RA+ positively selected. The receptors were sampled from a man between 25 and 39 years old in good health.

This chain connects TRBV15 to TRBJ1-2; tentative D call: TRBD1 (6 bases). The CDR3 length is 16 residues. Germline CDR1 is LNHNV and CDR2 is YYDKDF (reference sequence). V lost 0 bases, J lost 8 bases, and 19 bases lay in between. The CDR3 DNA follows: TGTGCCACCAGCAGAGACTCGGGGGGGCGTCTTTACGGCTACACCTTC. It specifies CATSRDSGGRLYGYTF.

V and J are TRBV19 and TRBJ2-7; no firm D call. Germline V lookup: CDR1 LNHDA, CDR2 SQIVND (reference sequence). V was clipped by 5 bases and J by 2 bases, with 7 bases between them. The CDR3 consists of 12 residues. CDR3 protein: CASSATTYEQYF. DNA for the CDR3: TGTGCCAGTAGTGCCACTACCTACGAGCAGTACTTC.

The J gene is TRBJ2-5, the V gene TRBV7-9, with 7 bases that match TRBD2. Germline CDR1 and CDR2: SEHNR and FQNEAQ (reference sequence). The CDR3 is 15 residues long. The J segment lost 0 bases and the V segment lost 4 bases, leaving 5 bases of the junction unmatched. For the CDR3, the DNA is TGTGCCAGCAGCTCTAGCGGAGGTAACCAAGAGACCCAGTACTTC. This codes for CASSSSGGNQETQYF.

The V gene is TRBV9, the J gene TRBJ2-2; D perhaps matches TRBD1 (6 bases). The CDR3 is 16 amino acids. The V end lost 4 bases, the J end lost 0 bases, and 13 bases lay between the germline ends. Germline CDR1 and CDR2: SGDLS and YYNGEE. CDR3 sequence: CASSQTGFSNTGELFF. The DNA for the CDR3 is TGTGCCAGCAGCCAAACAGGGTTCTCGAACACCGGGGAGCTGTTTTTT.

V usage is TRBV6-1 and J usage is TRBJ2-2; a possible D gene is TRBD2 (5 bases). Germline assignment: CDR1 MNHNS and CDR2 SASEGT. The CDR3 sequence is 13 residues long. The germline V and J ends were trimmed by 11 bases and 7 bases, with 17 bases remaining between them. DNA of the CDR3: TGTGCCGTGAGGGAAGTGATAGGCGGGGAGCTGTTTTTT. This encodes CAVREVIGGELFF.

The gene calls are TRBV28 and TRBJ2-5, with a tentative D call TRBD2 (5 bases). CDR3 length equals 13 residues. Germline CDR1 reads MDHEN; CDR2 reads SYDVKM. V lost 6 bases and J 4 bases, leaving 12 bases between the germline ends. CDR3 residues: CASSPEGPETQYF. As DNA, the CDR3 is TGTGCCAGCAGCCCCGAGGGCCCAGAGACCCAGTACTTC.

This clone has a single count. The V and J genes are TRBV10-2 and TRBJ2-7; D call uncertain. The length of the CDR3 is 16 residues. In germline, CDR1 is WSHSY, CDR2 SAAADI. V lost 0 bases, J lost 3 bases, and 15 bases lay in between. Written as DNA, the CDR3 is TGCGCCAGCAGTGAGTCGGGAATCTGGCAGAGCTACGAGCAGTACTTC. Residues: CASSESGIWQSYEQYF.

The chain carries TRBV7-6 and TRBJ2-7; 7 bases line up with TRBD1. Germline V gives CDR1 SGHVS, CDR2 FNYEAQ. CDR3 length: 14 residues. V gave up 5 bases and J gave up 0 bases; unmatched junction bases: 4. The CDR3 sequence is CASSRGTASYEQYF. Written as DNA, the CDR3 is TGTGCCAGCAGCCGAGGGACAGCCTCCTACGAGCAGTACTTC.

This clone appeared a few times. This sequence joins TRBV6-5 and TRBJ1-1, with 11 nucleotides matching TRBD1. V was pared by 5 bases and J by 3 bases, with 5 bases of the junction left unmatched. This CDR3 comprises 15 residues. Germline loops: CDR1 MNHEY, CDR2 SVGAGI. The DNA for the CDR3 is TGTGCCAGCAGTCCAAGGGACAGGGGGTACACTGAAGCTTTCTTT. Translated, it gives CASSPRDRGYTEAFF.

This clone was detected only once. The chain recombines TRBV11-2 with TRBJ1-1; the D is unclear. Trimming left V 5 bases short and J 1 base short, with 17 bases between. The V gene's germline CDR1 is SGHAT and CDR2 FQNNGV. The CDR3 has 16 residues. The CDR3 loop is CASSQRGRQRNTEAFF. The CDR3 DNA follows: TGTGCCAGCAGCCAGAGAGGGAGACAAAGGAACACTGAAGCTTTCTTT.

In the case of this clone: Other DNA sequences from this sample encode an identical CDR3 as well. Here the CDR3 reads CASSSRGRNYGYTF. CDR3 sequence (DNA): TGTGCCAGCAGTTCAAGGGGCCGTAACTATGGCTACACCTTC. The V and J genes are TRBV28 and TRBJ1-2, with D possibly matching TRBD1 (5 bases). The CDR3 sequence is 14 residues long. Trimming cost V 4 bases and J 1 base, with 10 bases left between them. In germline, CDR1 is MDHEN, CDR2 SYDVKM.

The chain has TRBV11-1 and TRBJ2-1, with 12 bases that match TRBD2. The germline V gene has CDR1 SGHAT and CDR2 FQDESV (reference sequence). This CDR3 comprises 15 residues. The ends lost 1 base at V and 9 bases at J; junction bases unmatched: 4. The CDR3 loop reads CASSLVLAGGGEQFF. CDR3 nucleotides: TGTGCCAGCAGCTTAGTACTAGCGGGAGGTGGTGAGCAGTTCTTC.

The table lists this clone with a few counts. This sequence joins TRBV27 and TRBJ1-5, with D perhaps matching TRBD1 (6 bases). CDR1 MNHEY and CDR2 SMNVEV come from the germline V gene (reference sequence). The CDR3 extends over 15 amino acids. Trimming took off 5 bases at V and 4 bases at J, with 15 bases between the two ends. This CDR3 is CASSRGGNENQPQHF. Written as DNA, the CDR3 is TGTGCCAGCAGTCGAGGGGGAAATGAGAATCAGCCCCAGCATTTT.

The J gene is TRBJ1-5, the V gene TRBV11-2; TRBD1 agrees at 7 bases. This CDR3 is 16 amino acids long. Trimming at V came to 1 base and at J to 5 bases, leaving 8 bases not matched to a gene. Per the germline V gene, CDR1 is SGHAT and CDR2 is FQNNGV. CDR3 residues: CASSLVSGGPDQPQHF. In DNA form, the CDR3 reads TGTGCCAGCAGCTTAGTGTCAGGGGGTCCCGATCAGCCCCAGCATTTT.

The V gene is TRBV28, the J gene TRBJ1-2; D is ambiguous. The V and J ends lost 6 bases and 4 bases respectively, with 12 bases between them. CDR3 size: 13 residues. From germline, CDR1 is MDHEN and CDR2 SYDVKM. The CDR3 coding sequence is TGTGCCAGCAGAACAAGCTACCCCTATGGCTACACCTTC. Amino acid sequence: CASRTSYPYGYTF.

This sequence joins TRBV19 and TRBJ2-7; D gene unclear. CDR3 size: 16 residues. Germline V CDR1 and CDR2: LNHDA, SQIVND (reference sequence). V was trimmed by 5 bases and J by 1 base, leaving 18 bases between them. In DNA form, the CDR3 reads TGTGCCAGTAGTGTTACGACCCCAACGAGGTCCTACGAGCAGTACTTC. It specifies CASSVTTPTRSYEQYF.

The rearrangement joins TRBV6-6 to TRBJ1-5; D remains unclear. Germline values: CDR1 MNHNY, CDR2 SVGAGI (reference sequence). The V end was cut by 7 bases, the J end by 4 bases, with 11 bases between. The CDR3 extends over 13 amino acids. The CDR3 nucleotides read TGTGCCAGCACCCTAAGGTGGAATCAGCCCCAGCATTTT. This codes for CASTLRWNQPQHF.

The gene calls are TRBV15 and TRBJ1-5; D gene uncertain. CDR3 length: 13 amino acids. The ends were cut back, 7 bases at V and 9 bases at J, with 16 bases in the middle. Per germline, CDR1 LNHNV and CDR2 YYDKDF (reference sequence). The CDR3 DNA reads TGTGCCACCAACGTGGCGCCCGAACGGCCCCAGCATTTT. It codes for CATNVAPERPQHF. Full variable domain (outside the CDR3, taken from reference TRBV15 and TRBJ1-5): DAMVIQNPRYQVTQFGKPVTLSCSQTLNHNVMYWYQQKSSQAPKLLFHYYDKDFNNEADTPDNFQSRRPNTSFCFLDIRSPGLGDTAMYLCATNVAPERPQHFGDGTRLSIL.

The chain employs TRBV5-4 and TRBJ2-7, with 7 bases lining up with TRBD2. The ends lost 4 bases at V and 4 bases at J; junction bases unmatched: 14. Germline V CDR1 and CDR2: SGHNT, YYREEE (reference sequence). The CDR3 runs to 16 residues. The CDR3 coding sequence is TGTGCCAGCAGCCTGGGTGAGCCTAGCGGCTTTTACGAGCAGTACTTC. Encoded protein: CASSLGEPSGFYEQYF.

The chain recombines TRBV5-4 with TRBJ2-7, with 7 bases that match TRBD1. Germline trimming cut 9 bases from V and 4 bases from J; bases unmatched to any gene: 10. The length of the CDR3 is 13 residues. The germline CDR1 and CDR2 sequences are SGHNT and YYREEE (reference sequence). The CDR3 sequence: CATKDPGGYEQYF. DNA for the CDR3: TGTGCCACTAAAGACCCAGGGGGTTACGAGCAGTACTTC. The whole variable domain, remainder taken from reference TRBV5-4 and TRBJ2-7, is ETGVTQSPTHLIKTRGQQVTLRCSSQSGHNTVSWYQQALGQGPQFIFQYYREEENGRGNFPPRFSGLQFPNYSSELNVNALELDDSALYLCATKDPGGYEQYFGPGTRLTVT.

The chain couples TRBV5-4 to TRBJ1-1; a weak D match, TRBD1 (6 bases). The germline V gene encodes CDR1 SGHNT and CDR2 YYREEE (reference sequence). The CDR3 length is 13 residues. V was cut by 4 bases and J by 7 bases, with 14 bases left in between. CDR3 sequence (DNA): TGTGCCAGCAGCCAGGAGGGGGGACATGAAGCTTTCTTT. Its translation: CASSQEGGHEAFF.

The table lists this clone with a few counts. The V call is TRBV4-2, the J call TRBJ2-2; D is ambiguous. Germline values: CDR1 LGHNA, CDR2 YNFKEQ. CDR3 length equals 14 residues. Trimming stripped 0 bases from V and 2 bases from J, with 4 bases between. CDR3 protein: CASSQESNTGELFF. CDR3 DNA sequence: TGTGCCAGCAGCCAAGAGTCAAACACCGGGGAGCTGTTTTTT.

There are a few counts of this clone. The CDR3 is CASSEDQDGDQPQHF. CDR3 sequence (DNA): TGTGCCAGCAGTGAAGATCAGGACGGTGATCAGCCCCAGCATTTT. V usage is TRBV2 and J usage is TRBJ1-5; D remains ambiguous. Trimming shortened V by 1 base and J by 5 bases, and 12 bases separated the two germline ends. The CDR3 totals 15 residues. Germline lookup yields CDR1 SNHLY and CDR2 FYNNEI.

The rearrangement uses TRBV5-1 and TRBJ1-1; a weak D match, TRBD1 (5 bases). V lost 5 bases to trimming and J lost 4 bases, with 15 bases between them. The V gene's germline CDR1 is SGHRS and CDR2 YFSETQ. This CDR3 is 14 amino acids long. The CDR3 DNA is TGCGCCAGCAGGACGACGGGGCCGGGCACTGAAGCTTTCTTT. This translates into CASRTTGPGTEAFF.

Remarks on this clone: Within the sample, other DNA sequences also encode this same CDR3. This chain joins TRBV18 and TRBJ1-3; 8 nucleotides align to TRBD1. The CDR3 length is 15 residues. Trimming took 3 bases from V and 0 from J; bases not matched to a gene: 1. From germline, CDR1 is KGHSH and CDR2 LQKENI. Written as DNA, the CDR3 is TGTGCCAGCTCACCTGGGACAGGCTCTGGAAACACCATATATTTT. It translates to CASSPGTGSGNTIYF.

The chain carries TRBV6-6 and TRBJ2-2; D gene uncertain. V was shortened by 4 bases and J by 7 bases, with 4 bases between the two germline ends. The V gene's germline CDR1 is MNHNY and CDR2 SVGAGI (reference sequence). CDR3 length: 11 amino acids. The CDR3 sequence is CASSSRGELFF. CDR3 nucleotide sequence: TGTGCCAGCAGTTCTCGCGGGGAGCTGTTTTTT.

The chain links TRBV7-2 to TRBJ1-2; no clear D gene. Between the trimmed V and J ends, which lost 1 base and 2 bases, there was a span of 8 bases. This CDR3 contains 14 residues. From germline, CDR1 is SGHTA and CDR2 FQGNSA. The CDR3 reads CASSLGRLNYGYTF. The CDR3 DNA reads TGTGCCAGCAGCTTAGGACGGTTGAACTATGGCTACACCTTC.